Sequencing of this T cell receptor beta chain was carried out in a study of blood T cell repertoires in COVID-19. The wider study: The samples span acute and convalescent COVID-19 from the United States, Italy and Spain. Sample material is recorded as cDNA or gDNA derived from T cells, B-cell-depleted T cells, or PBMCs.

Measured with immunoSEQ multiplex PCR; TCRdb has only the in-frame clones, and not every one. This table holds about 60,000 clones, 60% to 85% found once. The CDR3 is 18 amino acids. V shed 6 bases, J shed 14 bases, and the junction held 23 bases outside the gene matches. Germline-derived CDR1 and CDR2 are SNHLY and FYNNEI. The source material was peripheral blood. The genes are TRBV2 and TRBJ2-1; 12 bases are a match to TRBD2. The sequence came from a man in his fifties with active or convalescent COVID-19. CDR3 in amino acids: CASSQTQQVTSGGMWEFF. In DNA form, the CDR3 reads TGTGCCAGCAGCCAAACTCAACAAGTGACTAGCGGGGGAATGTGGGAGTTCTTC.